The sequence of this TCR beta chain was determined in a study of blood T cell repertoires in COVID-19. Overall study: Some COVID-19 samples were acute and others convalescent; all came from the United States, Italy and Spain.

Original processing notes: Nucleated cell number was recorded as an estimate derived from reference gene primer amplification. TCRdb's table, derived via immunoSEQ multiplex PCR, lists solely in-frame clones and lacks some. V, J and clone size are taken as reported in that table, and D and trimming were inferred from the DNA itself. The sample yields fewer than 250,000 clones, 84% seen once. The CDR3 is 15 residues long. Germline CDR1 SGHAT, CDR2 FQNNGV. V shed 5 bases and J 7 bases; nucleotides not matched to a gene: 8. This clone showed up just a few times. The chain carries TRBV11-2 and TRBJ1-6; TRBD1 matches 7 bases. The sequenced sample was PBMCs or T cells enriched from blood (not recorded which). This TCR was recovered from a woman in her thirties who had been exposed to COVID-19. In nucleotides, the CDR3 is TGTGCCAGCAGCCTCAGACAGGGAGCCAATTCACCCCTCCACTTT. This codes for CASSLRQGANSPLHF.